Shown below are 17 T cell receptor beta chains from a single sample sequenced in a study of blood T cell repertoires in COVID-19. Measured with immunoSEQ multiplex PCR; TCRdb has only the in-frame clones, and not every one. The data show some 200,000 clones, about 76% seen once. Material for sequencing was PBMCs or T cells enriched from blood (not recorded which). Receptors were obtained from a woman aged 50 to 60 with acute COVID-19.

Remarks on this clone: In the same sample, other DNA sequences code for this CDR3. The V call is TRBV29-1, the J call TRBJ1-5; the match to TRBD1 covers 8 bases. After removal of 4 bases from V and 4 bases from J, the junction contained 0 bases not matched to a gene. Germline-derived CDR1 and CDR2 are SQVTM and ANQGSEA. The CDR3 extends over 12 amino acids. The CDR3 sequence: CSVGTGNQPQHF. The CDR3 bases are TGCAGCGTTGGGACAGGGAATCAGCCCCAGCATTTT.

V gene TRBV21-1 combines with J gene TRBJ1-2; no DNA check was done on the table's D call, TRBD1. TRBV21-1 is labeled a pseudogene. The CDR3 runs to 13 residues. The CDR3 DNA is TGTGCCAGAGGCCTCAACAGGGACTATGGCTACACCTTC. Protein: CARGLNRDYGYTF.

The genes are TRBV6-4 and TRBJ2-3; a weak D match, TRBD2 (6 bases). Germline CDR1 is MRHNA and CDR2 is SNTAGT. This CDR3 comprises 15 residues. V shed 3 bases and J shed 1 base, with 11 bases lying between them. For the CDR3, the DNA is TGTGCCAGCAGTGAATCGGGAGCACGCACAGATACGCAGTATTTT. Translated: CASSESGARTDTQYF.

The rearrangement links TRBV6-5 to TRBJ2-3, with D tentatively TRBD2 (5 bases). The V and J ends lost 6 bases and 1 base respectively, with 14 bases between them. Germline V gives CDR1 MNHEY, CDR2 SVGAGI. This CDR3 has 15 amino acids. This CDR3 reads CASSPRSGRTDTQYF. CDR3 nucleotides: TGTGCCAGCAGCCCCAGGAGCGGACGCACAGATACGCAGTATTTT.

The rearrangement joins TRBV6-5 to TRBJ1-5, with D unclear. The CDR3 runs 14 residues. Germline lookup yields CDR1 MNHEY and CDR2 SVGAGI. Trimming removed 6 bases at V and 0 bases at J, with 9 bases between. This CDR3 is CASSPQNSNQPQHF. The DNA of the CDR3 is TGTGCCAGCAGCCCCCAAAATAGCAATCAGCCCCAGCATTTT.

V usage is TRBV3-1 (or the pseudogene TRBV3-2) and J usage is TRBJ1-4, with 8 bases lining up with TRBD1. Germline V gene data show CDR1 as LGHDT and CDR2 as YNNKEL (reference sequence). The CDR3 contains 17 residues. V dropped 0 bases and J dropped 5; count of bases not matched to a gene: 8. CDR3 in amino acids: CASSQDTRTGINEKLFF. Here the CDR3 DNA reads TGTGCCAGCAGCCAAGATACTCGGACAGGGATCAATGAAAAACTGTTTTTT.

The CDR3 region is CASSVDGAAEPQHF. The CDR3 nucleotides are TGTGCCAGCAGCGTAGACGGAGCCGCGGAGCCCCAGCATTTT. This chain connects TRBV9 to TRBJ1-5, with no clear D. Germline CDR1 SGDLS, CDR2 YYNGEE. V was shortened by 0 bases and J by 8 bases, with 12 bases between the two germline ends. This CDR3 comprises 14 residues.

The chain joins TRBV4-3 to TRBJ1-2; D is possibly TRBD1 (5 bases). The germline CDR1 and CDR2 sequences are LGHNA and YSLEER. The CDR3 loop spans 16 amino acids. V lost 0 bases, J lost 5 bases, and 16 bases lay in between. The CDR3 DNA reads TGCGCCAGCAGCCAAGACCGGCAATGGGGGGAGTATGGCTACACCTTC. It specifies CASSQDRQWGEYGYTF.

The chain combines TRBV7-9 with TRBJ1-1; a possible D gene is TRBD1 (5 bases). CDR1 is SEHNR and CDR2 is FQNEAQ in the germline V gene (reference sequence). The CDR3 has 15 amino acids. Between the trimmed V and J ends, which lost 5 bases and 1 base, there was a span of 14 bases. CDR3 protein: CASSTHRTWNTEAFF. DNA of the CDR3: TGTGCCAGCAGCACGCACAGGACCTGGAACACTGAAGCTTTCTTT.

The gene calls are TRBV28 and TRBJ1-2, with 9 bases lining up with TRBD1. The CDR3 is 15 amino acids. Germline V gives CDR1 MDHEN, CDR2 SYDVKM. J gave up 5 bases and V 6 bases, and 10 bases lay outside the gene matches. The CDR3 loop reads CASSQEGTGLYGYTF. The CDR3, as DNA: TGTGCCAGCAGCCAAGAAGGGACAGGGTTATATGGCTACACCTTC.

The chain recombines TRBV5-1 with TRBJ2-4; 8 nucleotides match TRBD1. The germline V gene encodes CDR1 SGHRS and CDR2 YFSETQ. With 2 bases clipped from V and 7 bases from J, the junction kept 5 bases outside the gene matches. The CDR3 is made up of 14 amino acids. The CDR3 sequence: CASSFAQGANIQYF. The CDR3 region has the DNA TGCGCCAGCAGCTTCGCGCAGGGGGCGAACATTCAGTACTTC.

This clone turned up a few times. The chain combines TRBV6-1 with TRBJ2-7, with 8 bases that match TRBD2. The germline V gene encodes CDR1 MNHNS and CDR2 SASEGT. V dropped 2 bases and J dropped 2; count of bases not matched to a gene: 11. The CDR3 is made up of 17 amino acids. The CDR3 reads CASSEIKWVAGPYEQYF. The CDR3 DNA is TGTGCCAGCAGTGAAATAAAGTGGGTAGCGGGACCCTACGAGCAGTACTTC.

The chain recombines TRBV6-2 or TRBV6-3 with TRBJ2-7, with 7 bases identical to TRBD1. Germline loops: CDR1 MNHEY, CDR2 SVGEGT. This CDR3 comprises 15 residues. Germline trimming cut 2 bases from V and 0 bases from J; bases unmatched to any gene: 4. The CDR3 DNA sequence: TGTGCCAGCAGTTACCGCACAGGGGACTCCTACGAGCAGTACTTC. Its translation: CASSYRTGDSYEQYF.

The count of this clone is one. V and J are TRBV2 and TRBJ2-3; the D gene is possibly TRBD2 (5 bases). This CDR3 is built from 15 residues. The ends were cut back, 4 bases at V and 0 bases at J, with 11 bases in the middle. The germline CDR1 and CDR2 sequences are SNHLY and FYNNEI. Written as DNA, the CDR3 is TGTGCCAGCAGTGCAAGGAGGTCTAGCACAGATACGCAGTATTTT. The encoded protein is CASSARRSSTDTQYF.

This chain uses TRBV28 with TRBJ1-1; possible D gene TRBD1, 5 bases. Germline lookup yields CDR1 MDHEN and CDR2 SYDVKM. The V end lost 1 base, the J end lost 6 bases, and 12 bases lay between the germline ends. There are 14 residues in the CDR3. Written as DNA, the CDR3 is TGTGCCAGCAGTTTATTGGAGACAGCACCTGAAGCTTTCTTT. Protein: CASSLLETAPEAFF.

The gene calls are TRBV6-5 and TRBJ2-1, with 9 bases matching TRBD1. The CDR3 is made up of 14 amino acids. Germline-derived CDR1 and CDR2 are MNHEY and SVGAGI. V lost 6 bases, J lost 6 bases, and 6 bases stayed unmatched. CDR3 protein: CASSPDRGGNEQFF. The CDR3 region has the DNA TGTGCCAGCAGCCCGGACAGGGGTGGCAATGAGCAGTTCTTC.

This sequence joins TRBV15 and TRBJ2-1, with D perhaps TRBD2 (6 bases). The CDR3 length is 15 residues. Germline CDR1 reads LNHNV; CDR2 reads YYDKDF (reference sequence). V lost 0 bases and J lost 4, with 10 bases in between. CDR3 DNA: TGTGCCACCAGCAGAGATACGGCGGGGTACAATGAGCAGTTCTTC. Protein product: CATSRDTAGYNEQFF.